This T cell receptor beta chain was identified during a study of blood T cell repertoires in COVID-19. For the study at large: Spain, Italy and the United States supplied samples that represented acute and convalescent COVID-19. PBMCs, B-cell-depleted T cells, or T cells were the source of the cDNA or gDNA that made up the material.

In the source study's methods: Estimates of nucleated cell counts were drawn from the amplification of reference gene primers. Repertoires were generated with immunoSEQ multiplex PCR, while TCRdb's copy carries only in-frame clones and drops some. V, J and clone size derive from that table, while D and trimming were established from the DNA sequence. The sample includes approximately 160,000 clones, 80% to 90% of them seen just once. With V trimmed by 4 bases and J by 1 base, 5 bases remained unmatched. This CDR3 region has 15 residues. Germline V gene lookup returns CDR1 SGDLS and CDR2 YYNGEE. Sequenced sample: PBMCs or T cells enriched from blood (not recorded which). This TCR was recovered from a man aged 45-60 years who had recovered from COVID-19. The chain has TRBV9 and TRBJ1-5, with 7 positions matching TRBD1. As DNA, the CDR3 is TGTGCCAGCAGCACAACAGGGGACAGCAATCAGCCCCAGCATTTT. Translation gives CASSTTGDSNQPQHF.